This passage covers 31 T cell receptor beta chains from one sample sequenced in a study of blood T cell repertoires in COVID-19. Data came from immunoSEQ multiplex PCR; TCRdb stores just in-frame clones and leaves some out. The sample yields 55,000 to 75,000 clones, around 86% seen once. Sequencing used peripheral blood. The receptors derive from a man between 45 and 60 years old with active COVID-19.

This chain joins TRBV4-3 and TRBJ2-1, with D perhaps matching TRBD1 (5 bases). From germline, CDR1 is LGHNA and CDR2 YSLEER. Between the trimmed V and J ends, which lost 0 bases and 6 bases, there was a span of 21 bases. The CDR3 runs 18 residues. CDR3 amino acids: CASSQDGWGRSFGNEQFF. The CDR3 DNA follows: TGCGCCAGCAGCCAAGATGGATGGGGCAGGAGCTTCGGCAATGAGCAGTTCTTC.

The rearrangement links TRBV5-4 to TRBJ2-1, with TRBD2 as a possible D gene (5 bases). Trimming removed 0 bases from V and 2 bases from J, with 12 bases in between. CDR3 length: 16 amino acids. Germline V gene lookup returns CDR1 SGHNT and CDR2 YYREEE (reference sequence). The CDR3 region is CASSLGLSEPYNEQFF. Written as DNA, the CDR3 is TGTGCCAGCAGCTTGGGTCTTAGCGAACCCTACAATGAGCAGTTCTTC.

The DNA of the CDR3 is TGTGCCAGCAGCGTCTCTAGCGGGAGGTACACCGGGGAGCTGTTTTTT. Its protein product is CASSVSSGRYTGELFF. This chain joins TRBV9 and TRBJ2-2, with 11 bases that match TRBD2. This CDR3 contains 16 residues. Germline CDR1 SGDLS, CDR2 YYNGEE. The trim removed 2 bases at V and 3 bases at J, leaving 3 bases unmatched. The full variable domain, with the rest looked up from reference TRBV9 and TRBJ2-2, is DSGVTQTPKHLITATGQRVTLRCSPRSGDLSVYWYQQSLDQGLQFLIQYYNGEERAKGNILERFSAQQFPDLHSELNLSSLELGDSALYFCASSVSSGRYTGELFFGEGSRLTVL.

The chain links TRBV5-1 to TRBJ1-1; D gene ambiguous. V was clipped by 5 bases and J by 0 bases, with 11 bases between them. Germline CDR1 reads SGHRS; CDR2 reads YFSETQ. CDR3 length: 14 amino acids. The CDR3: CASSLSTVNTEAFF. In nucleotides, the CDR3 is TGCGCCAGCAGTCTGAGTACAGTGAACACTGAAGCTTTCTTT.

The chain has TRBV29-1 and TRBJ2-3; D is perhaps TRBD2 (6 bases). V lost 5 bases and J 3 bases, leaving 9 bases between the germline ends. Germline assignment: CDR1 SQVTM and CDR2 ANQGSEA. This CDR3 has 12 residues. CDR3 loop: CSVRGETDTQYF. The DNA for the CDR3 is TGCAGCGTTCGCGGGGAGACAGATACGCAGTATTTT.

This rearrangement joins TRBV19 to TRBJ1-1; no firm D call. The CDR3 extends over 12 amino acids. Germline loops: CDR1 LNHDA, CDR2 SQIVND (reference sequence). V lost 7 bases and J 2 bases, leaving 8 bases between the germline ends. CDR3 sequence: CASMSRNTEAFF. DNA for the CDR3: TGTGCCAGTATGTCCCGTAACACTGAAGCTTTCTTT.

V gene TRBV2 combines with J gene TRBJ1-4, with D maybe TRBD1 (6 bases). Germline V gene sequence: CDR1 SNHLY, CDR2 FYNNEI. Deletions cut 6 bases from V and 9 bases from J, with 11 bases between. The length of the CDR3 is 12 residues. In DNA, the CDR3 is TGTGCCAGCAGGGTACAGGGTAAAAAACTGTTTTTT. Translation gives CASRVQGKKLFF.

The CDR3 loop reads CASSGSGTSGPDTQYF. CDR3 in DNA: TGTGCCAGCAGTGGGTCCGGGACTAGCGGCCCAGATACGCAGTATTTT. The chain carries TRBV6-1 and TRBJ2-3, with TRBD2 matching over 11 bases. The CDR3 spans 16 residues. Trimming removed 4 bases from V and 4 bases from J; junction bases left unmatched: 7. Germline V CDR1 and CDR2: MNHNS, SASEGT.

This rearrangement joins TRBV7-8 to TRBJ1-3, with D tentatively TRBD1 (6 bases). The CDR3 spans 14 residues. Trimming shortened V by 7 bases and J by 7 bases, and 17 bases separated the two germline ends. CDR1 SGHVS and CDR2 FQNEAQ come from the germline V gene. The CDR3 region is CASTRGGGLNTIYF. Here the CDR3 DNA reads TGTGCCAGCACCCGAGGGGGGGGGCTGAACACCATATATTTT.

This chain connects TRBV7-9 to TRBJ2-7; D is perhaps TRBD1 (5 bases). The CDR3 is 16 residues long. Germline-derived CDR1 and CDR2 are SEHNR and FQNEAQ (reference sequence). V was trimmed by 4 bases and J by 2 bases, leaving 18 bases between them. DNA of the CDR3: TGTGCCAGCAGCTACACAGATAACAGGATCACCTACGAGCAGTACTTC. This codes for CASSYTDNRITYEQYF.

The J gene is TRBJ1-1, the V gene TRBV18, with 7 bases fitting TRBD1. CDR1 and CDR2 from the germline V gene are KGHSH and LQKENI. This CDR3 is 13 amino acids long. The V gene end was trimmed by 4 bases and the J gene end by 5 bases; junction bases not matched to a gene: 4. The CDR3, as DNA: TGTGCCAGCTCACTAGACAGGGAAACTGAAGCTTTCTTT. This sequence encodes CASSLDRETEAFF.

The chain recombines TRBV5-1 with TRBJ2-7; a weak D match, TRBD2 (6 bases). This CDR3 is 14 amino acids long. V was cut by 0 bases and J by 5 bases, with 12 bases left in between. CDR1 SGHRS and CDR2 YFSETQ come from the germline V gene. CDR3 DNA: TGCGCCAGCAGCTTGGGGTCTAGCGATGACGAGCAGTACTTC. This gives the protein CASSLGSSDDEQYF. The variable domain in full, completed from reference TRBV5-1 and TRBJ2-7, reads KAGVTQTPRYLIKTRGQQVTLSCSPISGHRSVSWYQQTPGQGLQFLFEYFSETQRNKGNFPGRFSGRQFSNSRSEMNVSTLELGDSALYLCASSLGSSDDEQYFGPGTRLTVT.

The chain joins TRBV11-2 to TRBJ2-7; 10 nucleotides line up with TRBD1. The CDR3 runs to 14 residues. Germline-derived CDR1 and CDR2 are SGHAT and FQNNGV. The trim removed 7 bases at V and 2 bases at J, leaving 5 bases unmatched. The CDR3 nucleotides read TGTGCCAGCACTTCCGGGACAGGGGCCTACGAGCAGTACTTC. This codes for CASTSGTGAYEQYF.

This rearrangement joins TRBV7-2 to TRBJ1-4; no clear D gene. The V end lost 6 bases, the J end lost 4 bases, and 6 bases lay between the germline ends. Germline loops: CDR1 SGHTA, CDR2 FQGNSA. This CDR3 spans 12 amino acids. CDR3 DNA sequence: TGTGCCAGCAGATCACTTAATGAAAAACTGTTTTTT. It is translated as CASRSLNEKLFF.

The chain recombines TRBV6-2 or TRBV6-3 with TRBJ2-1; 7 bases map to TRBD2. The CDR3 sequence is 13 residues long. Germline V gene data show CDR1 as MNHEY and CDR2 as SVGEGT. V lost 2 bases and J lost 8; bases outside the gene matches: 3. This CDR3 reads CASSYVGGDEQFF. CDR3 coding DNA: TGTGCCAGCAGTTACGTGGGAGGGGATGAGCAGTTCTTC.

This clone was detected once. J is TRBJ2-3 and V is TRBV7-2; 8 positions match TRBD2. CDR1 is SGHTA and CDR2 is FQGNSA in the germline V gene. V lost 3 bases, J lost 3 bases, and 2 bases stayed unmatched. The CDR3 has 14 amino acids. CDR3 sequence: CASSFGGATDTQYF. Here the CDR3 DNA reads TGTGCCAGCAGCTTCGGGGGGGCGACAGATACGCAGTATTTT.

The chain recombines TRBV7-8 with TRBJ1-1; 12 bases agree with TRBD1. The CDR3 runs to 16 residues. Germline values: CDR1 SGHVS, CDR2 FQNEAQ. The V gene end was trimmed by 5 bases and the J gene end by 4 bases; junction bases not matched to a gene: 8. CDR3 protein: CASSPGDRGRGTEAFF. The CDR3, as DNA: TGTGCCAGCAGCCCGGGGGACAGGGGGCGCGGCACTGAAGCTTTCTTT.

The genes are TRBV6-6 and TRBJ2-1; a weak D match, TRBD1 (6 bases). Germline CDR1 MNHNY, CDR2 SVGAGI (reference sequence). The CDR3 loop spans 14 amino acids. Deletions cut 8 bases from V and 0 bases from J, with 11 bases between. The CDR3 is CASHGQTSYNEQFF. The CDR3, as DNA: TGTGCCAGCCACGGACAGACCTCCTACAATGAGCAGTTCTTC.

This chain connects TRBV4-1 to TRBJ2-1; 11 nucleotides match TRBD2. Per the germline V gene, CDR1 is MGHRA and CDR2 is YSYEKL. The CDR3 consists of 17 residues. J was trimmed by 10 bases and V by 0 bases; bases with no gene match: 11. For the CDR3, the DNA is TGCGCCAGCAGCCAAGACTCCGGGCTAGCGGGGGGCAGGGAGCAGTTCTTC. It translates to CASSQDSGLAGGREQFF.

This clone has only one observation. The chain links TRBV28 to TRBJ2-7, with 7 bases fitting TRBD1. Germline CDR1 and CDR2: MDHEN and SYDVKM. There are 14 residues in the CDR3. V shed 3 bases, J shed 1 base, and the junction held 3 bases outside the gene matches. CDR3 coding DNA: TGTGCCAGCAGTTTGACAGGGCCTTCCTACGAGCAGTACTTC. It specifies CASSLTGPSYEQYF.

The V and J genes are TRBV5-4 and TRBJ2-5; 14 nucleotides align to TRBD2. The CDR3 covers 16 residues. V lost 5 bases and J lost 2; bases outside the gene matches: 5. CDR1 and CDR2 (germline): SGHNT, YYREEE (reference sequence). CDR3 residues: CASRSGLAGGQETQYF. CDR3 DNA: TGTGCCAGCAGATCCGGACTAGCGGGGGGACAAGAGACCCAGTACTTC.

This chain uses TRBV14 with TRBJ2-7; 7 bases are a match to TRBD1. The V gene's germline CDR1 is SGHDN and CDR2 FVKESK. Unmatched junction bases numbered 10, after V lost 5 bases and J lost 0 bases. This CDR3 is 16 amino acids long. The CDR3 loop is CASSKGPGTASYEQYF. The CDR3 coding sequence is TGTGCCAGCAGCAAAGGCCCCGGGACAGCCTCCTACGAGCAGTACTTC.

This clone showed up just once. The chain carries TRBV7-6 and TRBJ2-5; TRBD2 agrees at 7 bases. Germline V gene lookup returns CDR1 SGHVS and CDR2 FNYEAQ. The CDR3 has 16 amino acids. J gave up 4 bases and V 4 bases, and 12 bases lay outside the gene matches. CDR3 in amino acids: CASSSPGGGGGETQYF. CDR3 DNA sequence: TGTGCCAGCAGCTCACCTGGGGGGGGAGGAGGAGAGACCCAGTACTTC.

The table lists this clone with a few counts. The chain uses TRBV19 and TRBJ1-5; weak D call: TRBD1 (5 bases). Trimming shortened V by 9 bases and J by 7 bases, and 22 bases separated the two germline ends. The CDR3 is made up of 15 amino acids. CDR1 is LNHDA, CDR2 SQIVND, per germline (reference sequence). Written as DNA, the CDR3 is TGTGCCAGCCAAAGGAGGGAGGGAGGGGTACAGCCCCAGCATTTT. Its protein is CASQRREGGVQPQHF.

V and J are TRBV9 and TRBJ2-7, with TRBD2 identical over 12 bases. Germline CDR1 is SGDLS and CDR2 is YYNGEE. This CDR3 has 15 amino acids. The V segment lost 0 bases and the J segment 8 bases; nucleotides outside the gene matches: 6. The CDR3 is CASSVDQLAGGQQYF. In nucleotides, the CDR3 is TGTGCCAGCAGCGTAGATCAACTAGCGGGGGGACAGCAGTACTTC.

The chain uses TRBV3-1 (or the pseudogene TRBV3-2) and TRBJ2-3; 8 nucleotides match TRBD2. Germline-derived CDR1 and CDR2 are LGHDT and YNNKEL (reference sequence). The trim removed 0 bases at V and 2 bases at J, leaving 13 bases unmatched. The length of the CDR3 is 19 residues. The CDR3 DNA sequence: TGTGCCAGCAGCCAAGAGGGGGGCTGGCGGGAGGAAACCACAGATACGCAGTATTTT. The encoded protein is CASSQEGGWREETTDTQYF.

This sequence joins TRBV5-1 and TRBJ2-7; 7 bases line up with TRBD1. The CDR3 totals 12 residues. Germline CDR1 reads SGHRS; CDR2 reads YFSETQ. The trim removed 4 bases at V and 5 bases at J, leaving 3 bases unmatched. CDR3: CASSRGRNEQYF. CDR3 bases: TGCGCCAGCAGCAGGGGGCGAAACGAGCAGTACTTC.

The rearrangement links TRBV6-5 to TRBJ2-1; TRBD2 is a possible D gene (5 bases). Germline assignment: CDR1 MNHEY and CDR2 SVGAGI. The V end was cut by 6 bases, the J end by 5 bases, with 11 bases between. The CDR3 is made up of 13 amino acids. CDR3: CASRQLENNEQFF. The CDR3 DNA sequence: TGTGCCAGCAGGCAACTAGAAAACAATGAGCAGTTCTTC.

The V gene is TRBV2, the J gene TRBJ1-5; D is unclear. CDR1 is SNHLY and CDR2 is FYNNEI in the germline V gene. The CDR3 is made up of 14 amino acids. The V end was cut by 4 bases, the J end by 5 bases, with 12 bases between. The DNA for the CDR3 is TGTGCCAGCAGTGGCGCGATGCGTGATCAGCCCCAGCATTTT. Translated: CASSGAMRDQPQHF.

The sample holds a few counts of this clone. This sequence joins TRBV7-3 and TRBJ2-1; 14 bases agree with TRBD2. V trimming: 5 bases; J trimming: 8 bases; junction bases outside the gene matches: 11. Germline V gene data show CDR1 as SGHTA and CDR2 as FQGTGA. The CDR3 contains 17 residues. Here the CDR3 reads CASSLYGLAGGRDEQFF. CDR3 bases: TGTGCCAGCAGCCTCTACGGACTAGCGGGAGGTAGGGATGAGCAGTTCTTC.

The chain recombines TRBV19 with TRBJ2-4, with D possibly being TRBD2 (6 bases). V was pared by 6 bases and J by 3 bases, with 12 bases between. CDR3 length: 14 residues. Germline-derived CDR1 and CDR2 are LNHDA and SQIVND (reference sequence). CDR3 region: CASSGTRYKNIQYF. The CDR3 bases are TGTGCCAGTAGCGGGACTCGCTACAAAAACATTCAGTACTTC.